One and the same sample provided the 20 T cell receptor beta chains below, sequenced in a study of blood T cell repertoires in COVID-19 (dated by TCRdb to between 2020 and 2021). To prepare the library, the immunoSEQ multiplex PCR assay was applied. This is the immuneACCESS table as TCRdb keeps it, with only in-frame sequences that have V and J called. A part of the clones is gone; compared with another copy, unresolved V genes explain less than half, and the rest is unexplained. This sample comprises under 250,000 clones, 65% to 85% of them detected only once. The ten largest clonotypes hold 25% to 35% of the sample. The sample consisted of peripheral blood. The receptors shown here come from a man aged 35-49 years with acute or convalescent COVID-19.

This chain uses TRBV3-1 (or the pseudogene TRBV3-2) with TRBJ2-3; 13 nucleotides align to TRBD2. Germline V gene sequence: CDR1 LGHDT, CDR2 YNNKEL (reference sequence). CDR3 length equals 17 residues. V was clipped by 5 bases and J by 5 bases; unmatched bases: 10. The chain's CDR3 is CASSYPGLAGQGDTQYF. The CDR3 DNA reads TGTGCCAGCAGCTATCCGGGACTAGCGGGACAGGGAGATACGCAGTATTTT.

There are a few counts of this clone. The rearrangement uses TRBV10-2 and TRBJ2-3, with 7 bases that match TRBD2. Per germline, CDR1 WSHSY and CDR2 SAAADI. Trimming at V came to 3 bases and at J to 12 bases, leaving 12 bases not matched to a gene. This CDR3 is 14 amino acids long. The CDR3 sequence is CASSDPGLPIIQYF. The CDR3 DNA reads TGCGCCAGCAGTGACCCGGGACTACCTATAATTCAGTATTTT.

The gene calls are TRBV11-2 and TRBJ2-7; 11 bases are shared with TRBD2. CDR3 length: 16 amino acids. Germline V gives CDR1 SGHAT, CDR2 FQNNGV. V was clipped by 5 bases and J by 2 bases; unmatched bases: 8. The CDR3 protein is CASSPLAGGPTYEQYF. The CDR3 coding sequence is TGTGCCAGCAGCCCGCTAGCGGGAGGCCCCACCTACGAGCAGTACTTC.

The genes are TRBV29-1 and TRBJ1-2; no definite D call. This CDR3 is built from 13 residues. Trimming took 6 bases from V and 7 from J, leaving 18 bases between them. Germline V gene sequence: CDR1 SQVTM, CDR2 ANQGSEA. CDR3 nucleotide sequence: TGCAGCGTCACAACCGTCTTTGGTTCTGGCTACACCTTC. It yields the protein CSVTTVFGSGYTF.

The chain employs TRBV18 and TRBJ2-5; D uncertain. Trimming removed 4 bases from V and 5 bases from J, with 17 bases in between. This CDR3 has 15 residues. The germline V gene encodes CDR1 KGHSH and CDR2 LQKENI. The CDR3 bases are TGTGCCAGCTCACTCGACCAGCGTGTTAAGGAGACCCAGTACTTC. This encodes CASSLDQRVKETQYF.

This clone was counted between two and nine times. The chain has TRBV4-3 and TRBJ1-6, with TRBD1 as a possible D gene (5 bases). Trimming pared 0 bases from V and 12 bases from J, leaving 12 bases between. Germline CDR1 LGHNA, CDR2 YSLEER. This CDR3 spans 14 amino acids. CDR3 sequence: CASSQDSRGKPLHF. DNA for the CDR3: TGCGCCAGCAGCCAAGATTCTCGGGGGAAACCCCTCCACTTT.

The V call is TRBV7-2, the J call TRBJ1-4; 8 nucleotides match TRBD1. Germline trimming cut 4 bases from V and 5 bases from J; bases unmatched to any gene: 0. The CDR3 runs 13 residues. Looked up from germline, CDR1 is SGHTA and CDR2 is FQGNSA. For the CDR3, the DNA is TGTGCCAGCAGCTGGACAGGGAATGAAAAACTGTTTTTT. It yields the protein CASSWTGNEKLFF.

The CDR3 nucleotides are TGCAGCGTGTTGGTTGACGATTGGGCCACTGAAGCTTTCTTT. The encoded protein is CSVLVDDWATEAFF. This chain connects TRBV29-1 to TRBJ1-1; no definite D call. The V end lost 6 bases, the J end lost 4 bases, and 18 bases lay between the germline ends. The CDR3 spans 14 residues. CDR1 and CDR2 from the germline V gene are SQVTM and ANQGSEA.

The rearrangement uses TRBV9 and TRBJ1-6, with D perhaps matching TRBD1 (5 bases). CDR3 length: 15 amino acids. CDR1 SGDLS and CDR2 YYNGEE come from the germline V gene. The germline V and J ends were trimmed by 4 bases and 8 bases, with 16 bases remaining between them. Here the CDR3 reads CASSLLGGGDSPLHF. CDR3 coding DNA: TGTGCCAGCAGCCTATTGGGCGGGGGGGATTCACCCCTCCACTTT.

CDR3 coding DNA: TGTGCCAGCTCGTGGGTAGCGGGACTTCGAGCAGATACGCAGTATTTT. It encodes CASSWVAGLRADTQYF. The chain recombines TRBV18 with TRBJ2-3, with 8 bases aligning to TRBD2. Germline CDR1 reads KGHSH; CDR2 reads LQKENI. The CDR3 spans 16 residues. The trim removed 6 bases at V and 4 bases at J, leaving 12 bases unmatched.

The rearrangement links TRBV7-2 to TRBJ2-5; D remains ambiguous. Germline V gene data show CDR1 as SGHTA and CDR2 as FQGNSA. V lost 5 bases, J lost 5 bases, and 6 bases lay in between. The CDR3 contains 11 residues. CDR3 sequence (DNA): TGTGCCAGCAGCCCCGGGGAGACCCAGTACTTC. Encoded protein: CASSPGETQYF.

This chain joins TRBV19 and TRBJ2-5; D possibly corresponds to TRBD1 (6 bases). V lost 5 bases and J lost 4, with 14 bases in between. The CDR3 contains 14 residues. The germline CDR1 and CDR2 sequences are LNHDA and SQIVND (reference sequence). In DNA, the CDR3 is TGTGCCAGTAGTTCCAGGGGAAGATTAGAGACCCAGTACTTC. Its protein product is CASSSRGRLETQYF.

The chain is built from TRBV18 and TRBJ1-6; D might be TRBD1 (6 bases). V was clipped by 4 bases and J by 6 bases, with 16 bases between them. The CDR3 loop spans 16 amino acids. Germline V gives CDR1 KGHSH, CDR2 LQKENI. CDR3 coding DNA: TGTGCCAGCTCACGGGCAGGGGATACCCGTAATTCACCCCTCCACTTT. Protein sequence: CASSRAGDTRNSPLHF.

The gene calls are TRBV5-6 and TRBJ2-3, with a weak D call TRBD2 (6 bases). Between the trimmed V and J ends, which lost 3 bases and 1 base, there was a span of 15 bases. The CDR3 sequence is 16 residues long. The germline V gene has CDR1 SGHDT and CDR2 YYEEEE. The CDR3 spells CASSWGGGGRTDTQYF. The CDR3 nucleotides are TGTGCCAGCAGCTGGGGTGGGGGAGGCCGCACAGATACGCAGTATTTT. The full variable domain, with the rest looked up from reference TRBV5-6 and TRBJ2-3, is DAGVTQSPTHLIKTRGQQVTLRCSPKSGHDTVSWYQQALGQGPQFIFQYYEEEERQRGNFPDRFSGHQFPNYSSELNVNALLLGDSALYLCASSWGGGGRTDTQYFGPGTRLTVL.

The chain has TRBV19 and TRBJ1-1; perhaps TRBD1 as D (6 bases). The CDR3 loop spans 16 amino acids. The V end was cut by 11 bases, the J end by 5 bases, with 27 bases between. Looked up from germline, CDR1 is LNHDA and CDR2 is SQIVND (reference sequence). CDR3 residues: CAPHRIGGRGWTEAFF. In DNA form, the CDR3 reads TGTGCCCCCCATCGAATCGGGGGGCGGGGATGGACTGAAGCTTTCTTT. The whole variable domain, filled in from reference TRBV19 and TRBJ1-1, reads DGGITQSPKYLFRKEGQNVTLSCEQNLNHDAMYWYRQDPGQGLRLIYYSQIVNDFQKGDIAEGYSVSREKKESFPLTVTSAQKNPTAFYLCAPHRIGGRGWTEAFFGQGTRLTVV.

The chain carries TRBV6-5 and TRBJ1-2; D is uncertain. This CDR3 comprises 14 residues. V was shortened by 6 bases and J by 1 base, with 12 bases between the two germline ends. Per germline, CDR1 MNHEY and CDR2 SVGAGI. The CDR3 sequence: CASSRPGFNYGYTF. DNA of the CDR3: TGTGCCAGCAGCAGACCGGGGTTTAACTATGGCTACACCTTC.

The chain joins TRBV5-1 to TRBJ2-4, with TRBD2 matching 7 bases. The V and J ends lost 0 bases and 5 bases, in that order; junction bases with no gene match: 5. Germline V gene sequence: CDR1 SGHRS, CDR2 YFSETQ. The CDR3 consists of 15 residues. The CDR3 DNA sequence: TGCGCCAGCAGCTTGGAGCCGGGAGGCGAAAACATTCAGTACTTC. It codes for CASSLEPGGENIQYF. Supplemented by reference TRBV5-1 and TRBJ2-4, the full variable domain reads KAGVTQTPRYLIKTRGQQVTLSCSPISGHRSVSWYQQTPGQGLQFLFEYFSETQRNKGNFPGRFSGRQFSNSRSEMNVSTLELGDSALYLCASSLEPGGENIQYFGAGTRLSVL.

The table lists this clone with a count of one. This chain connects TRBV20-1 to TRBJ1-2, with 7 bases aligning to TRBD1. CDR1 is DFQATT, CDR2 SNEGSKA, per germline (reference sequence). The CDR3 is 11 amino acids. The CDR3 bases are TGCAGGGCTTACAGGGGTTTTGGCTACACCTTC. This encodes CRAYRGFGYTF.

V usage is TRBV14 and J usage is TRBJ2-1, with D uncertain. Germline loops: CDR1 SGHDN, CDR2 FVKESK. CDR3 size: 13 residues. Trimming removed 1 base from V and 7 bases from J, with 8 bases in between. The chain's CDR3 is CASSQGRVNEQFF. The CDR3 DNA reads TGTGCCAGCAGCCAAGGGAGAGTTAATGAGCAGTTCTTC.

The V gene is TRBV20-1, the J gene TRBJ1-2; the D gene is possibly TRBD1 (5 bases). CDR1 DFQATT and CDR2 SNEGSKA come from the germline V gene (reference sequence). This CDR3 is 11 amino acids long. CDR3 region: CSAYRGGGYTF. The CDR3 DNA reads TGCAGCGCGTATAGGGGTGGCGGCTACACCTTC.